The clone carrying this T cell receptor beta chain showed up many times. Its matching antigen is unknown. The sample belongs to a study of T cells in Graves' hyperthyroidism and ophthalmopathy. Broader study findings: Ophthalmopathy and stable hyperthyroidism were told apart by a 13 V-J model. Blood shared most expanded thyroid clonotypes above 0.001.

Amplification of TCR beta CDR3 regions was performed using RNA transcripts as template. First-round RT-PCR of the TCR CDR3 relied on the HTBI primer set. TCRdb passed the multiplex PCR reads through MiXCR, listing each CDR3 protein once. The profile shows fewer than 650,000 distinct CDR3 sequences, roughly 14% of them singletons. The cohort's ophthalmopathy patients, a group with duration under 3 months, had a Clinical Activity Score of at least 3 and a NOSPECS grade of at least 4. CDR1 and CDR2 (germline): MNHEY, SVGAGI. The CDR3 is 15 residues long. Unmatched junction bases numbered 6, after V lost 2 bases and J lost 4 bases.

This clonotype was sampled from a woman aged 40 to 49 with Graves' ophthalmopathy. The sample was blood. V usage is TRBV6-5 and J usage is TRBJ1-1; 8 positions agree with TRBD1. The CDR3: CASSYRPTGGTEAFF. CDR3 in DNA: TGTGCCAGCAGTTACCGGCCAACAGGGGGCACTGAAGCTTTCTTT.